This paragraph covers one T cell receptor beta chain sequence. Germline values: CDR1 SGHTA, CDR2 FQGNSA. V was pared by 4 bases and J by 2 bases, with 6 bases of the junction left unmatched. The CDR3 consists of 17 residues. These data originate in a study of blood T cell repertoires in COVID-19. The participants were between roughly 18 and 100 years old and came from 20 to 30 US areas. Participant-reported clinical history was the basis for cohort assignment. Sequencing was performed with immunoSEQ multiplex PCR; in TCRdb, only in-frame clones are kept and a portion is missing. This sample carries approximately 250,000 clones, over 80% of them seen once, and the ten largest clones take about 4%.

The chain couples TRBV7-2 to TRBJ2-2; the match to TRBD2 covers 11 bases. This clonotype was sampled from a woman in her twenties or thirties with acute COVID-19. The sequenced sample was PBMCs or T cells enriched from blood (not recorded which). The CDR3 bases are TGTGCCAGCAGCTACCCGGGACTAGCGGTTAACACCGGGGAGCTGTTTTTT. This sequence encodes CASSYPGLAVNTGELFF.